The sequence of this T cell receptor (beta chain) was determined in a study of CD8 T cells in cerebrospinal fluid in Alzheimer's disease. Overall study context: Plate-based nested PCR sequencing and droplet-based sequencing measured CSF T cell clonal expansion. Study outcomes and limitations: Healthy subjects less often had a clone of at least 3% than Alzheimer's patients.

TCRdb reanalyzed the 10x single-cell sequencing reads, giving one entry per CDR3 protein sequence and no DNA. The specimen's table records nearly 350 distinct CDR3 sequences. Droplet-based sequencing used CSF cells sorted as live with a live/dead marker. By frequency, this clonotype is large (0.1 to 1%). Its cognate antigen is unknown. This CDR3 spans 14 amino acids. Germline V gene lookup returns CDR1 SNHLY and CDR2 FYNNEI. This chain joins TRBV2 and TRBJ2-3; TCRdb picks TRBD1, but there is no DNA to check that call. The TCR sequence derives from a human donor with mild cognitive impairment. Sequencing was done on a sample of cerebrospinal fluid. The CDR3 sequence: CASARQTYTDTQYF.